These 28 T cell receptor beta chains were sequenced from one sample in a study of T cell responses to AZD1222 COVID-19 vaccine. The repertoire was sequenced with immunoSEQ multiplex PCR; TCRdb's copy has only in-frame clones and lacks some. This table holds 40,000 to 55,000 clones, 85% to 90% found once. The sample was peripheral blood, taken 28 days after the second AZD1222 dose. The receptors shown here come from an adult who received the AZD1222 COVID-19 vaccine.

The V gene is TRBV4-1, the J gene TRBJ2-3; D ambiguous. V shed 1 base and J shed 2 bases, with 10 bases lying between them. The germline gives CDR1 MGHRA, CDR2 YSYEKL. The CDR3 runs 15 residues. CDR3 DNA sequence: TGCGCCAGCAGCCAAGTAGGCGGATCCACAGATACGCAGTATTTT. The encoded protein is CASSQVGGSTDTQYF.

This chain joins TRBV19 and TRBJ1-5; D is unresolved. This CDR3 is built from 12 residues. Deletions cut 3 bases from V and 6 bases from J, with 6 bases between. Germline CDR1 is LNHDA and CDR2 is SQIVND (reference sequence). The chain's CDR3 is CASSMAAQPQHF. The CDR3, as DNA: TGTGCCAGTAGTATGGCGGCTCAGCCCCAGCATTTT.

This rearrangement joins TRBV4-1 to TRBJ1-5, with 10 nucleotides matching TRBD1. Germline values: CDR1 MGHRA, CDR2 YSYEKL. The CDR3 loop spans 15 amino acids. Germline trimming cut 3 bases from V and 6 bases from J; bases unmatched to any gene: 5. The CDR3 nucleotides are TGCGCCAGCAGCCAGGACAGGGGGTTCGGTCAGCCCCAGCATTTT. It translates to CASSQDRGFGQPQHF.

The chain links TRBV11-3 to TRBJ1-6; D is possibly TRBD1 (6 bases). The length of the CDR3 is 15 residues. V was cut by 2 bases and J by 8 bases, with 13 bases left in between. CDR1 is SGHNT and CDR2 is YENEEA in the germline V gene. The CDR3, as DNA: TGTGCCAGCAGCTTACGGGGGGGCCCGGATTCACCCCTCCACTTT. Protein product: CASSLRGGPDSPLHF.

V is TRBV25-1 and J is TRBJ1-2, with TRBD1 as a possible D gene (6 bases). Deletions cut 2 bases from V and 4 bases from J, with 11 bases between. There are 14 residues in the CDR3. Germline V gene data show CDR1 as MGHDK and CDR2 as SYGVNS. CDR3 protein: CASSEAGAFYGYTF. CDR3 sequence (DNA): TGTGCCAGCAGTGAAGCAGGGGCTTTCTATGGCTACACCTTC.

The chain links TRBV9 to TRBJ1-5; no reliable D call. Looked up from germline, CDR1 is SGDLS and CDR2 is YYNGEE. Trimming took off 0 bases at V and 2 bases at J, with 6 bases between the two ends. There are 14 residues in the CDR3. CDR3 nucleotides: TGTGCCAGCAGCGTAGACAGCCGCAATCAGCCCCAGCATTTT. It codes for CASSVDSRNQPQHF.

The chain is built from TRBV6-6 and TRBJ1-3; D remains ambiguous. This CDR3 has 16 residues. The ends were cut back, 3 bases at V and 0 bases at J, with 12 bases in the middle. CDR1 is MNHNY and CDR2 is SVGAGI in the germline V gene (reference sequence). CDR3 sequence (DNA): TGTGCCAGCAGTTATCCCCCGGGAAGCTCTGGAAACACCATATATTTT. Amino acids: CASSYPPGSSGNTIYF.

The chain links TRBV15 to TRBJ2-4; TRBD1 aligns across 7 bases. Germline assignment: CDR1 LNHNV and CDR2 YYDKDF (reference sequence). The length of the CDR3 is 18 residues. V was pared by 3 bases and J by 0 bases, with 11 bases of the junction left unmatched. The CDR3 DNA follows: TGTGCCACCAGCAGTGGGGGACAGCCCCCTCTAGCCAAAAACATTCAGTACTTC. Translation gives CATSSGGQPPLAKNIQYF.

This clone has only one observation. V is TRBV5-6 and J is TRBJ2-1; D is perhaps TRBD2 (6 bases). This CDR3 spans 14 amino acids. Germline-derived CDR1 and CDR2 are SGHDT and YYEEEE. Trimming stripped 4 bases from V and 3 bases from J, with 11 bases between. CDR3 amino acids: CASSPGTYYNEQFF. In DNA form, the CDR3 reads TGTGCCAGCAGCCCCGGGACTTACTACAATGAGCAGTTCTTC.

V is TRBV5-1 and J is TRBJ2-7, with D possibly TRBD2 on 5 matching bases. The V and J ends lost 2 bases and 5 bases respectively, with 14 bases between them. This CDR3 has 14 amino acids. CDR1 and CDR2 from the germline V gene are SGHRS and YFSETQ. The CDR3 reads CASSFVGLVHEQYF. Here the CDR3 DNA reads TGCGCCAGCAGCTTTGTCGGACTCGTGCACGAGCAGTACTTC.

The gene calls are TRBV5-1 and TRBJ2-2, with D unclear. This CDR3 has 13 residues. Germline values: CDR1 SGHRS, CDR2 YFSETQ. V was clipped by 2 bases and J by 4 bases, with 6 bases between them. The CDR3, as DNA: TGCGCCAGCAGCTTAGGAGTCACCGGGGAGCTGTTTTTT. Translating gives CASSLGVTGELFF.

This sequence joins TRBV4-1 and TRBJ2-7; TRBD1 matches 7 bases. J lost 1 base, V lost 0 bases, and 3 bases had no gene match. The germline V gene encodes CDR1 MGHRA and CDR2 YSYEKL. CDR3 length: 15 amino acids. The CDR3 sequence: CASSQDMGQSYEQYF. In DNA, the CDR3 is TGCGCCAGCAGCCAAGATATGGGACAGTCCTACGAGCAGTACTTC.

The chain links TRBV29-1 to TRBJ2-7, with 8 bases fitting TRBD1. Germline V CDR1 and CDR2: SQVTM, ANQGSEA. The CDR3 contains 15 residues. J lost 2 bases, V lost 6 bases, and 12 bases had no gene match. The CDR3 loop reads CSVGPGTGETYEQYF. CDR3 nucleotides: TGCAGCGTGGGACCTGGGACAGGTGAAACCTACGAGCAGTACTTC.

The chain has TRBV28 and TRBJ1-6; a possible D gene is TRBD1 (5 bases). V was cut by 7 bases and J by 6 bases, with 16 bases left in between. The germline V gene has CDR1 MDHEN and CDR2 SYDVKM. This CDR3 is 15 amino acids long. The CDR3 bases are TGTGCCAGCACCCTACGAGCGGGGGGTAATTCACCCCTCCACTTT. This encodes CASTLRAGGNSPLHF.

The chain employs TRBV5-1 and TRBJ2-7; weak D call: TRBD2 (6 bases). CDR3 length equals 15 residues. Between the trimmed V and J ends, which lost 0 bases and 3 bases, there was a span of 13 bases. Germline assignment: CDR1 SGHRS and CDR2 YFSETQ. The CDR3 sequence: CASSLVGGTSYEQYF. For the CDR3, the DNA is TGCGCCAGCAGCTTGGTGGGGGGAACGAGCTACGAGCAGTACTTC.

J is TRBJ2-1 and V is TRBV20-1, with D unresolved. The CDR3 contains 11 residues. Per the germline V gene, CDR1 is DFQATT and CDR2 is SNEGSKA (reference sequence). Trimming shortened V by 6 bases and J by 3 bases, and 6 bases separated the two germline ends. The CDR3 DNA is TGCAGTGCCACTTTCTACAATGAGCAGTTCTTC. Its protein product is CSATFYNEQFF.

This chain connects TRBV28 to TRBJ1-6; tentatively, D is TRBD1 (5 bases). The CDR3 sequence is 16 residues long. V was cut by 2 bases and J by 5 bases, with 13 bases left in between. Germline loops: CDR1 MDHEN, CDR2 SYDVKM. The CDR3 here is CASSLTRGFNNSPLHF. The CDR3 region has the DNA TGTGCCAGCAGTTTAACGAGGGGCTTTAATAATTCACCCCTCCACTTT.

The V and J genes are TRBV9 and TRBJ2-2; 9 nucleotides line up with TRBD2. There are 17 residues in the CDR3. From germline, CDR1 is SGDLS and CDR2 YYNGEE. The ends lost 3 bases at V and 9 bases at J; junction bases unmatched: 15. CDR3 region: CASSAPSGSGSYRELFF. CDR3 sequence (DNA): TGTGCCAGCAGCGCCCCGAGTGGTAGCGGGAGTTATCGGGAGCTGTTTTTT. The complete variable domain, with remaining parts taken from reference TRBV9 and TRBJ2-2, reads DSGVTQTPKHLITATGQRVTLRCSPRSGDLSVYWYQQSLDQGLQFLIQYYNGEERAKGNILERFSAQQFPDLHSELNLSSLELGDSALYFCASSAPSGSGSYRELFFGEGSRLTVL.

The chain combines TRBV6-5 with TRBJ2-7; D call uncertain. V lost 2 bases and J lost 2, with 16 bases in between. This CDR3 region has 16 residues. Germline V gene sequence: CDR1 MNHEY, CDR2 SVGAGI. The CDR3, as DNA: TGTGCCAGCAGTTACGGTCGGCCACCGGACGCCTACGAGCAGTACTTC. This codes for CASSYGRPPDAYEQYF.

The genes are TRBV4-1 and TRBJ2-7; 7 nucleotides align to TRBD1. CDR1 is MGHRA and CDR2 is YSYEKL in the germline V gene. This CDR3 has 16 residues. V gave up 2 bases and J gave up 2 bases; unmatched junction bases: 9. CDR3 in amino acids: CASSQNRDSVTYEQYF. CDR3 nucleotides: TGCGCCAGCAGCCAAAACCGGGACAGCGTTACCTACGAGCAGTACTTC.

CDR3 in amino acids: CATSDSSWTSDTQYF. CDR3 in DNA: TGTGCCACCAGTGATTCTTCCTGGACATCAGATACGCAGTATTTT. The chain combines TRBV24-1 with TRBJ2-3, with D possibly TRBD1 on 5 matching bases. The V gene lost 2 bases and the J gene lost 4 bases, with 12 bases spanning the gap. The CDR3 totals 15 residues. Germline CDR1 and CDR2: KGHDR and SFDVKD.

In nucleotides, the CDR3 is TGCGCCAGCAGCTGGGAGGGACAGAACTATGGCTACACCTTC. As protein: CASSWEGQNYGYTF. V gene TRBV5-1 combines with J gene TRBJ1-2, with 7 positions matching TRBD1. The CDR3 runs 14 residues. Germline CDR1 SGHRS, CDR2 YFSETQ. V trimming: 3 bases; J trimming: 2 bases; junction bases outside the gene matches: 4.

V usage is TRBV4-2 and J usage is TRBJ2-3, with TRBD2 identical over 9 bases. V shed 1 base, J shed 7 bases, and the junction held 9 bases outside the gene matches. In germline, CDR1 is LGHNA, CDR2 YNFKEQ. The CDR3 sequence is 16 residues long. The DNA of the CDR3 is TGTGCCAGCAGCCAAGCGTCAGCGGGGGGTCCCAATACGCAGTATTTT. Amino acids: CASSQASAGGPNTQYF.

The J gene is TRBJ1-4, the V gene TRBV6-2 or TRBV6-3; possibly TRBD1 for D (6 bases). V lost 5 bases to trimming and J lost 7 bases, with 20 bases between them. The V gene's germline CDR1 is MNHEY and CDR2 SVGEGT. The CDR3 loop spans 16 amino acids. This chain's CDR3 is CASSQAPGGVFEKLFF. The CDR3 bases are TGTGCCAGCAGTCAAGCCCCCGGGGGCGTTTTTGAAAAACTGTTTTTT.

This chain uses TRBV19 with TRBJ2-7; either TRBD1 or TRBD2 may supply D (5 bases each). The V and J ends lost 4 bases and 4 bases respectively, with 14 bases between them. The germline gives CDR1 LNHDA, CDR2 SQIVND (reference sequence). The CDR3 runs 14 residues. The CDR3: CASSNRDEFYEQYF. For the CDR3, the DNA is TGTGCCAGTAGTAACCGGGACGAATTTTACGAGCAGTACTTC.

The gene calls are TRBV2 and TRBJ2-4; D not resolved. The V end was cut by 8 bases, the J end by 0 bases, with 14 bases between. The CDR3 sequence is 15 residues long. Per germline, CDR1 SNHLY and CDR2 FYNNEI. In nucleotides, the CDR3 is TGTGCCAGCGAGCCGGCCATGATAGCCAAAAACATTCAGTACTTC. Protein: CASEPAMIAKNIQYF.

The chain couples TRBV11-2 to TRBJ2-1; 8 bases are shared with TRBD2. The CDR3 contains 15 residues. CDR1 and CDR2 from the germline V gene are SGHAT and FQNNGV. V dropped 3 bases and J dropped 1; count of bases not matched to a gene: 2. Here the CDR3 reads CASSFSGGSYNEQFF. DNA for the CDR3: TGTGCCAGCAGCTTCTCGGGGGGGTCCTACAATGAGCAGTTCTTC.

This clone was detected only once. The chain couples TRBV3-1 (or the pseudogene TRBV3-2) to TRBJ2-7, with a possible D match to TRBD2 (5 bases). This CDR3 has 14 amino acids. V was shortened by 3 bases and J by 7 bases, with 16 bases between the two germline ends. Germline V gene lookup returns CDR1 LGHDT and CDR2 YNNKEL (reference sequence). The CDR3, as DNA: TGTGCCAGCAGCCATACCGGGAAAGAGGAAGAGCAGTACTTC. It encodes CASSHTGKEEEQYF.